The 24 T cell receptor beta chains below were found in one sample sequenced in a study of tumor-infiltrating lymphocytes in primary liver carcinoma. Co-extraction of both nucleic acids (RNA and DNA) used roughly 18-34 mg of unsorted bulk tissue. Reverse transcription of about 0.5 ug total RNA with a constant-region primer produced TCR beta cDNA. Investigators got TCR beta libraries out of three nested multiplex PCR rounds, done with slightly modified ARM-PCR. TRBV1-TRBV30 forward and Cbeta reverse primers drove the first two approximately 10-cycle rounds. TCRdb recomputed calls from the multiplex PCR reads with MiXCR, one row per CDR3 protein. The sample contains 100,000 to 120,000 distinct CDR3 sequences, approximately 82% of which appear only once. Sequencing was performed on liver tumor tissue from sampling region 3. Sample subset: tumor region T3, left-lateral pole. Receptors originate from a man aged 40-50 years with primary liver carcinoma and hepatitis B virus infection.

With regard to this clonotype: The germline gene is not matched at one end of the junction; a read error may be the cause. DNA for the CDR3: TGCAGCGTTTCTCAGCCGTCTGGGACTATTCTCTTC. It translates to CSVSQPSGTILF. The chain has TRBV29-1 and TRBJ2-1; 7 bases fit TRBD2. This CDR3 comprises 12 residues. From germline, CDR1 is SQVTM and CDR2 ANQGSEA.

This clonotype was picked up one time. One end of the junction does not line up with germline, which may come from a read error. V usage is TRBV11-2 and J usage is TRBJ2-7; 14 bases align to TRBD2. The CDR3 is 18 amino acids. Germline V gives CDR1 SGHAT, CDR2 FQNNGV. In DNA, the CDR3 is TGTGCCAGCAGCTCTGAAGAGACTAGCGGGAGGGCTTCCTACGAGCAATACTTC. It encodes CASSSEETSGRASYEQYF. Full variable domain (outside the CDR3, taken from reference TRBV11-2 and TRBJ2-7): EAGVAQSPRYKIIEKRQSVAFWCNPISGHATLYWYQQILGQGPKLLIQFQNNGVVDDSQLPKDRFSAERLKGVDSTLKIQPAKLEDSAVYLCASSSEETSGRASYEQYFGPGTRLTVT.

As to this clonotype: One end of the junction varies from germline; a read error may be responsible. The chain uses TRBV6-6 and TRBJ1-5; D is uncertain. CDR1 is MNHNY, CDR2 SVGAGI, per germline (reference sequence). The length of the CDR3 is 14 residues. The CDR3 reads CASEVGGTNQPLHF. The CDR3 DNA is TGTGCCAGCGAGGTAGGAGGAACCAATCAGCCCCTGCATTTT.

The chain has TRBV29-1 and TRBJ2-7, with 12 bases that match TRBD2. The CDR3 is 14 residues long. The germline CDR1 and CDR2 sequences are SQVTM and ANQGSEA. Germline trimming cut 6 bases from V and 6 bases from J; bases unmatched to any gene: 9. CDR3 sequence: CSVALLAGGGEQYF. The DNA of the CDR3 is TGCAGCGTCGCGTTACTAGCGGGAGGCGGCGAGCAGTACTTC.

For this clonotype: One end of the junction fails to match germline, which may point to a read error. The chain joins TRBV28 to TRBJ2-1; weak D call: TRBD1 (5 bases). Per germline, CDR1 MDHEN and CDR2 SYDVKM. The CDR3 runs 15 residues. The CDR3 loop is CVSSFRVNAINEQFF. CDR3 nucleotide sequence: TGTGTCAGCAGTTTCAGGGTCAATGCAATAAATGAACAGTTCTTC. The full variable domain, with the rest looked up from reference TRBV28 and TRBJ2-1, is DVKVTQSSRYLVKRTGEKVFLECVQDMDHENMFWYRQDPGLGLRLIYFSYDVKMKEKGDIPEGYSVSREKKERFSLILESASTNQTSMYLCVSSFRVNAINEQFFGPGTRLTVL.

A word on this clonotype: A read error may account for a junction end that differs from germline. This sequence joins TRBV6-5 and TRBJ1-1, with D unclear. The germline gives CDR1 MNHEY, CDR2 SVGAGI. The CDR3 has 16 residues. CDR3 nucleotides: TGTACCAGCAGTTACTCGGTCGGGGTAATGAACACTGAAGCTCTCTTT. It translates to CTSSYSVGVMNTEALF.

This clonotype was found once. Germline is not matched at one junction end, which may reflect a read error. This chain connects TRBV29-1 to TRBJ2-1, with TRBD1 matching 12 bases. Germline loops: CDR1 SQVTM, CDR2 ANQGSEA. The CDR3 is made up of 17 amino acids. The CDR3 here is CSVEFSARDRGLLEQFF. Here the CDR3 DNA reads TGCAGCGTTGAATTCTCGGCCCGGGACAGGGGGCTTCTCGAGCAATTCTTC.

Regarding this clonotype: A much larger clone lies a single base off, so this may be a read error. The chain joins TRBV25-1 to TRBJ2-3; the match to TRBD2 covers 11 bases. V trimming: 4 bases; J trimming: 7 bases; junction bases outside the gene matches: 10. The CDR3 is 16 amino acids. Looked up from germline, CDR1 is MGHDK and CDR2 is SYGVNS. The DNA of the CDR3 is TGTGCCAGCAGTGCCTTTAGCGGGAGGGCCGGAAATACGCAGTATTTT. It is translated as CASSAFSGRAGNTQYF.

The chain links TRBV5-4 to TRBJ2-7; the D is unclear. V lost 4 bases to trimming and J lost 4 bases, with 15 bases between them. The germline V gene has CDR1 SGHNT and CDR2 YYREEE (reference sequence). The length of the CDR3 is 14 residues. CDR3 nucleotides: TGTGCCAGCAGCAAAGACATGGGTCTATACGAGCAGTACTTC. This encodes CASSKDMGLYEQYF.

With respect to this clonotype: The junction and the germline gene differ at one end; a read error may be behind it. J is TRBJ2-7 and V is TRBV11-2; TRBD2 aligns across 7 bases. Germline V gives CDR1 SGHAT, CDR2 FQNNGV. CDR3 size: 12 residues. CDR3 in amino acids: CASSPGGYVQYF. CDR3 nucleotides: TGTGCCAGCAGTCCGGGAGGCTACGTGCAGTACTTC.

This clonotype showed up many times. This chain's CDR3 is CASTNRAEAFF. CDR3 DNA sequence: TGTGCCAGCACCAACCGGGCAGAAGCTTTCTTT. This chain links TRBV2 with TRBJ1-1; D is unresolved. The CDR3 contains 11 residues. Germline CDR1 reads SNHLY; CDR2 reads FYNNEI. Trimming removed 7 bases from V and 8 bases from J, with 11 bases in between.

About this clonotype itself: Mismatch with germline at one junction end may stem from a read error. The chain couples TRBV5-4 to TRBJ1-5; no reliable D call. Germline V lookup: CDR1 SGHNT, CDR2 YYREEE (reference sequence). The CDR3 length is 15 residues. CDR3 in DNA: TGTGCTAGCAGCCGCGACGTAAATAGCAATCAGCCCCAGCATTTT. Translated, it gives CASSRDVNSNQPQHF.

The rearrangement uses TRBV30 and TRBJ1-2; D perhaps matches TRBD1 (6 bases). V gave up 7 bases and J gave up 4 bases, with 25 bases separating them. CDR3 length: 16 amino acids. Looked up from germline, CDR1 is GTSNPN and CDR2 is SVGIG (reference sequence). CDR3 in amino acids: CAYKDPRDTGFYGYTF. DNA of the CDR3: TGTGCCTACAAAGACCCTCGGGACACGGGGTTCTATGGCTACACCTTC.

On this clonotype itself: The junction departs from germline at one end; a sequencing error may be responsible. V and J are TRBV5-6 and TRBJ2-2, with 7 nucleotides matching TRBD2. The CDR3 is 20 amino acids. CDR1 SGHDT and CDR2 YYEEEE come from the germline V gene. The CDR3 DNA reads TGTGCCAGCAGCTTAGTAATCAGTGGCGGGAGTCATACGAACACCGGGAAGCTGTTTTTT. Translating it yields CASSLVISGGSHTNTGKLFF.

The genes are TRBV6-5 and TRBJ2-3, with 7 bases identical to TRBD2. CDR1 is MNHEY and CDR2 is SVGAGI in the germline V gene. The CDR3 has 15 residues. The V segment lost 8 bases and the J segment 3 bases; nucleotides outside the gene matches: 11. The CDR3 nucleotides are TGTGCCAGCCGCCCAGGACCAGCGGGAACAGATACGCAGTATTTT. It encodes CASRPGPAGTDTQYF.

This clonotype was detected only once. Without the conserved terminal phenylalanine or tryptophan, this CDR3 likely stems from a read error. The gene calls are TRBV4-1 and TRBJ2-7; no firm D call. Germline lookup yields CDR1 MGHRA and CDR2 YSYEKL. The CDR3 is 14 amino acids. DNA of the CDR3: TGCGCCAGCAGCCAAGTGGTCTACTCCCACGAGCAGTACCTC. Protein: CASSQVVYSHEQYL.

This clonotype was recorded at least ten times. The V call is TRBV30, the J call TRBJ1-1; D possibly corresponds to TRBD1 (5 bases). Germline assignment: CDR1 GTSNPN and CDR2 SVGIG (reference sequence). V lost 1 base, J lost 5 bases, and 17 bases lay in between. The CDR3 has 15 amino acids. In DNA form, the CDR3 reads TGTGCCTGGAGTGCGGGGACGGCCGGAATGACTGAAGCTTTCTTT. Translated: CAWSAGTAGMTEAFF.

This clonotype occurred once. This sequence joins TRBV21-1 and TRBJ1-1; TRBD1 is the table's D call and was not checked against the DNA. TRBV21-1 is termed a pseudogene. The CDR3 is 14 amino acids. In DNA, the CDR3 is TGTGCCAGCAGGGACAGGGAGAGAGACACTGAAGCTTTCTTT. It is translated as CASRDRERDTEAFF.

Concerning this clonotype: The conserved phenylalanine or tryptophan normally closing the CDR3 is absent here, so this likely arose from a read error. The V and J genes are TRBV5-1 and TRBJ2-1; TRBD1 might be the D (6 bases). The CDR3 sequence is 16 residues long. Germline CDR1 and CDR2: SGHRS and YFSETQ. The CDR3 sequence: CASSSRGSSSYNEQFV. For the CDR3, the DNA is TGCGCCAGCAGCTCGAGGGGGTCAAGCTCCTATAATGAGCAGTTCGTC.

For this clonotype: At one end, the junction sequence differs from germline, possibly due to a read error. The rearrangement links TRBV7-8 to TRBJ2-5; a weak D match, TRBD2 (6 bases). This CDR3 contains 13 residues. In germline, CDR1 is SGHVS, CDR2 FQNEAQ. The CDR3 DNA sequence: TGTGTCAGCACCACCGTGGGGGGTGAGACCCAGTGCTTC. Translated, it gives CVSTTVGGETQCF.

V and J are TRBV12-3 or TRBV12-4 and TRBJ1-1; D unresolved. This CDR3 is 12 amino acids long. The CDR3 here is CVSSLKSAQAFF. The CDR3 DNA sequence: TGTGTCAGTAGTTTAAAGTCAGCCCAAGCTTTCTTT.

This clonotype has only one observation. The V call is TRBV9, the J call TRBJ2-2; D ambiguous. The CDR3 is made up of 14 amino acids. Between the trimmed V and J ends, which lost 4 bases and 1 base, there was a span of 8 bases. Germline CDR1 reads SGDLS; CDR2 reads YYNGEE. The CDR3 DNA reads TGTGCCAGCAGCCCCTCAGGGAACACCGGGGAGCTGTTTTTT. The encoded protein is CASSPSGNTGELFF. The full variable domain, completed using reference TRBV9 and TRBJ2-2, is DSGVTQTPKHLITATGQRVTLRCSPRSGDLSVYWYQQSLDQGLQFLIQYYNGEERAKGNILERFSAQQFPDLHSELNLSSLELGDSALYFCASSPSGNTGELFFGEGSRLTVL.

This clonotype came up a few times. One junction end disagrees with the germline gene, perhaps due to a read error. The chain links TRBV6-5 to TRBJ2-7; D is unresolved. The CDR3 runs 15 residues. Looked up from germline, CDR1 is MNHEY and CDR2 is SVGAGI. The CDR3 here is CASSYSPQSGYEHYF. The CDR3 DNA reads TGTGCCAGCAGTTACTCGCCCCAGAGTGGCTACGAGCACTACTTC.

This clonotype was picked up many times. The chain uses TRBV29-1 and TRBJ2-3; D remains ambiguous. Germline CDR1 is SQVTM and CDR2 is ANQGSEA. The CDR3 contains 11 residues. V was cut by 2 bases and J by 2 bases, with 2 bases left in between. CDR3 residues: CSVELTDTQYF. Here the CDR3 DNA reads TGCAGCGTTGAACTCACAGATACGCAGTATTTT.